The clone carrying this T cell receptor beta chain was detected a few times. The data were obtained in a study of blood T cell repertoires in COVID-19. The method was immunoSEQ multiplex PCR; TCRdb's version includes in-frame clones alone and lacks a portion of them. The table includes 29,000 or so clones, around 74% detected once. Germline V gives CDR1 SGHTA, CDR2 FQGNSA. The trim removed 2 bases at V and 1 base at J, leaving 5 bases unmatched. This CDR3 contains 16 residues. The chain combines TRBV7-2 with TRBJ2-3; 8 bases are a match to TRBD2. The source of this sequence is a woman aged 70 to 79 with active or convalescent COVID-19. Sample: peripheral blood. CDR3 nucleotide sequence: TGTGCCAGCAGCTTAAGAGCGGGGGCCGGCACAGATACGCAGTATTTT. This sequence encodes CASSLRAGAGTDTQYF.